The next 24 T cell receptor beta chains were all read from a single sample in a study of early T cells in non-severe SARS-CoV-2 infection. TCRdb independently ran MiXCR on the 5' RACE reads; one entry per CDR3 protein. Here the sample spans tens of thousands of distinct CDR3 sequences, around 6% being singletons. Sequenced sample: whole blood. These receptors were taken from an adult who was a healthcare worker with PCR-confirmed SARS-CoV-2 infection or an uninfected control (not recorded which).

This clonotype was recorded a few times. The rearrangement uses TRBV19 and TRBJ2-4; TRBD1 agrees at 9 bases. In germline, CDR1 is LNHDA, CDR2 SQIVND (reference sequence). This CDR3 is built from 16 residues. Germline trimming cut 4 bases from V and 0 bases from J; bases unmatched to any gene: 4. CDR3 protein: CASSTRQGGAKNIQYF. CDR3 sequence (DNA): TGTGCCAGTAGTACGAGACAGGGGGGAGCCAAAAACATTCAGTACTTC.

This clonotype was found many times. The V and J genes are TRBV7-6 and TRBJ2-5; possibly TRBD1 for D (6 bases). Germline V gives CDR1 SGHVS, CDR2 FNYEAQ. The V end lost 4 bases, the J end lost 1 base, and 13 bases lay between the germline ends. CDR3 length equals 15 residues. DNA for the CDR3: TGTGCCAGCAGCTCATTGACAGGCTTCCAAGAGACCCAGTACTTC. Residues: CASSSLTGFQETQYF.

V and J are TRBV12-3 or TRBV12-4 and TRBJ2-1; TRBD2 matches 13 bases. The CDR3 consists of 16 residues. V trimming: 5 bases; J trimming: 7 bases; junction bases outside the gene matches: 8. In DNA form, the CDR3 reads TGTGCCAGCAGTCCCGGACTAGCGGGGGTGGGGAATGAGCAGTTCTTC. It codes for CASSPGLAGVGNEQFF.

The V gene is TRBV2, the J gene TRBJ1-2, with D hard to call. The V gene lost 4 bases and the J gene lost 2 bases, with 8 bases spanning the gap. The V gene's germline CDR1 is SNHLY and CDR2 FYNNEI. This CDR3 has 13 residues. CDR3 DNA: TGTGCCAGCAGTGGTACGGAAAACTATGGCTACACCTTC. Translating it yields CASSGTENYGYTF.

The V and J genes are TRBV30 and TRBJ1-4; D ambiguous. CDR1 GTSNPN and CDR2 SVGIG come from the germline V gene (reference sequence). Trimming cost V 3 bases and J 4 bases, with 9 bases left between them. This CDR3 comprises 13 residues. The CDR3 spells CAWRGSYNEKLFF. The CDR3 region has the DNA TGTGCCTGGAGAGGCAGTTATAATGAAAAACTGTTTTTT.

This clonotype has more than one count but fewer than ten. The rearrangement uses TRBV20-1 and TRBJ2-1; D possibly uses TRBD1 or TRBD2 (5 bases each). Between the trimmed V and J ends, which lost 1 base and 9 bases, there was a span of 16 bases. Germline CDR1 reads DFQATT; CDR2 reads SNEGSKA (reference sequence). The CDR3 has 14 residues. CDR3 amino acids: CSARGDGRRIEQFF. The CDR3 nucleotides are TGCAGTGCTAGAGGGGACGGCCGGAGAATTGAGCAGTTCTTC.

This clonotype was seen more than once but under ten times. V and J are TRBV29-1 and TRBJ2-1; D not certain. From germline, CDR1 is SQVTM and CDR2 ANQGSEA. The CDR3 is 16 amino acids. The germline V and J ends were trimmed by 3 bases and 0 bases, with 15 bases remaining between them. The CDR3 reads CSVEGAERSSYNEQFF. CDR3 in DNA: TGCAGCGTTGAGGGCGCCGAGCGTAGCTCCTACAATGAGCAGTTCTTC.

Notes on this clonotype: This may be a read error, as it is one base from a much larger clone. The CDR3, as DNA: TGTGCCAGCAGTTACAGGCCGAACACTGAAGCTTTCTTT. The encoded protein is CASSYRPNTEAFF. The chain combines TRBV6-2 or TRBV6-3 with TRBJ1-1; D unresolved. The germline V and J ends were trimmed by 2 bases and 1 base, with 5 bases remaining between them. In germline, CDR1 is MNHEY, CDR2 SVGEGT. The CDR3 sequence is 13 residues long.

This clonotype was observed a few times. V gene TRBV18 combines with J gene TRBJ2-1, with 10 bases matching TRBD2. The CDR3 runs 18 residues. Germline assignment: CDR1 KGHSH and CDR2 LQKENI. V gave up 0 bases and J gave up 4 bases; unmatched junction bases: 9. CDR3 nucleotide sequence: TGTGCCAGCTCACCACCCGAAAAAAGCGGGAGGGTATACAATGAGCAGTTCTTC. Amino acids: CASSPPEKSGRVYNEQFF.

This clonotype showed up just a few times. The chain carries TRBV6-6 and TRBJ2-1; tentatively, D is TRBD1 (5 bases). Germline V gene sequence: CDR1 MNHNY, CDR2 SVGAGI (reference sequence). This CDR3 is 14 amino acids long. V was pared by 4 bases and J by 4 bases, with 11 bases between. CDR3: CASSSAGFYNEQFF. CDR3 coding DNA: TGTGCCAGCAGTTCGGCAGGGTTTTACAATGAGCAGTTCTTC.

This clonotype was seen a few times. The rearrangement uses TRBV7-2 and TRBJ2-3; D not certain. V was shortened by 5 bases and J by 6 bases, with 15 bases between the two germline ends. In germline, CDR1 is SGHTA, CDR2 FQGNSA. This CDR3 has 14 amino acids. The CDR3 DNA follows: TGTGCCAGCAGCACCCAACGAGCCACGGATACGCAGTATTTT. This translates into CASSTQRATDTQYF.

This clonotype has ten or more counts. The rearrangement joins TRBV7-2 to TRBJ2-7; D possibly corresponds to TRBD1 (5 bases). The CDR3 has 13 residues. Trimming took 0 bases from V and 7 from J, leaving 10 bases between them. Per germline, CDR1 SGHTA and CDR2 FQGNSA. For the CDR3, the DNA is TGTGCCAGCAGCTTAGCGGGGCCGGTGGAGCAGTACTTC. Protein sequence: CASSLAGPVEQYF.

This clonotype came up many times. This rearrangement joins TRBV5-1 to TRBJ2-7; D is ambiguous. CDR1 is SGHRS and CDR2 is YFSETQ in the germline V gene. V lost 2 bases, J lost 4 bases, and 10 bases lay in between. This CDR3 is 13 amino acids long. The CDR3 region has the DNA TGCGCCAGCAGCTTCGGAACCGGGTACGAGCAGTACTTC. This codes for CASSFGTGYEQYF.

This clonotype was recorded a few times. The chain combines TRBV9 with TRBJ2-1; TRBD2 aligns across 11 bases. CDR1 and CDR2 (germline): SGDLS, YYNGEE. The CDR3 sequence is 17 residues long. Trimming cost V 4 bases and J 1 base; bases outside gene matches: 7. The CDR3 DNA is TGTGCCAGCAGCACCGGGACTAGCGGATCATCCTACAATGAGCAGTTCTTC. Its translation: CASSTGTSGSSYNEQFF.

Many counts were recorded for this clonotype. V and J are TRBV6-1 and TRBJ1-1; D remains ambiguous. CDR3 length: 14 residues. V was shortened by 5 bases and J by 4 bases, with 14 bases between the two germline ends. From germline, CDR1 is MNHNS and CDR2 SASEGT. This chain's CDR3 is CASSQTSRRTEAFF. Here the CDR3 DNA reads TGTGCCAGCAGTCAAACCTCGCGGCGCACTGAAGCTTTCTTT.

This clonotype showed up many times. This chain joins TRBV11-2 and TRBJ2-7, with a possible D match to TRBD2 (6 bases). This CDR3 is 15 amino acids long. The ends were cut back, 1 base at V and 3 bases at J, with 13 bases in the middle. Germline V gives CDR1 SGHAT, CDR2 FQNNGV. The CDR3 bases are TGTGCCAGCAGCTTAGTCGGGCGGGAACACTACGAGCAGTACTTC. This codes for CASSLVGREHYEQYF. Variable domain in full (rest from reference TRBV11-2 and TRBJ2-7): EAGVAQSPRYKIIEKRQSVAFWCNPISGHATLYWYQQILGQGPKLLIQFQNNGVVDDSQLPKDRFSAERLKGVDSTLKIQPAKLEDSAVYLCASSLVGREHYEQYFGPGTRLTVT.

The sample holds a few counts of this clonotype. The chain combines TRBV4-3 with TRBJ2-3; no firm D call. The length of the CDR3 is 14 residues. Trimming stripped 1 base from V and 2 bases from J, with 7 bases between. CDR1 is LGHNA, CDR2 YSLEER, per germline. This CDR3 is CASSQVQITDTQYF. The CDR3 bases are TGCGCCAGCAGCCAAGTACAAATCACAGATACGCAGTATTTT.

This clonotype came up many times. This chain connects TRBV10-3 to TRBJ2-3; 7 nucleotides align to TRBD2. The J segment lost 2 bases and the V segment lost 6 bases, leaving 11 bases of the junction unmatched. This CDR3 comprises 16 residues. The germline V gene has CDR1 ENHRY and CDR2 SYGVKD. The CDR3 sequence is CAIRGPGLPVTDTQYF. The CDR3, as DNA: TGTGCCATCAGAGGACCGGGACTACCAGTCACAGATACGCAGTATTTT.

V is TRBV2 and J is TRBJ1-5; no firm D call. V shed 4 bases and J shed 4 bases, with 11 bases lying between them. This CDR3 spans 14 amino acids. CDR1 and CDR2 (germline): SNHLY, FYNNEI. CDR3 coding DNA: TGTGCCAGCAGTGCCCAGGCGCGAAATCAGCCCCAGCATTTT. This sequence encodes CASSAQARNQPQHF.

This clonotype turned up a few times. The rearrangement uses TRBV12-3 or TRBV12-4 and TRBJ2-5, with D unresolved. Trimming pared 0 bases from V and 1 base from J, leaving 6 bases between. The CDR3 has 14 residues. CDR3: CASSLARFQETQYF. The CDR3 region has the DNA TGTGCCAGCAGTTTAGCGCGGTTCCAAGAGACCCAGTACTTC.

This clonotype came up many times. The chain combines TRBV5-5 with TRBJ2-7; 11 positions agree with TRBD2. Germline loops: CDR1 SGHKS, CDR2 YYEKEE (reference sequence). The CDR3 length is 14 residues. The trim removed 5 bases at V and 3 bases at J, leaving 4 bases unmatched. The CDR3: CASRSGLAVYEQYF. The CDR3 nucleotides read TGTGCCAGCAGATCGGGACTAGCGGTCTACGAGCAGTACTTC.

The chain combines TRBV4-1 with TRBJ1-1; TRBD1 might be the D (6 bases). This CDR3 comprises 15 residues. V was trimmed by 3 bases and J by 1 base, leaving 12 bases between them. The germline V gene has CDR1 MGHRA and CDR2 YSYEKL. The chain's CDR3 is CASSQSGVPNTEAFF. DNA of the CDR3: TGCGCCAGCAGCCAGTCAGGGGTACCGAACACTGAAGCTTTCTTT.

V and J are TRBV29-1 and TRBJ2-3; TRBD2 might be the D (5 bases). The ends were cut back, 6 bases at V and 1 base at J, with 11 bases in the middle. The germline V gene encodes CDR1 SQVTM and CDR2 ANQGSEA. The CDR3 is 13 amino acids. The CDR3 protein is CSVGRDGTDTQYF. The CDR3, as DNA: TGCAGCGTGGGCCGGGATGGCACAGATACGCAGTATTTT.

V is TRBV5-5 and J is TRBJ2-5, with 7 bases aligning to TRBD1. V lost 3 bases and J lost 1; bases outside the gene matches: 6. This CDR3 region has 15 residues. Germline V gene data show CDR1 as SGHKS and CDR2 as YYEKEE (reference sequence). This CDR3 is CASSSRTGVQETQYF. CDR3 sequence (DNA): TGTGCCAGCAGCTCAAGGACAGGCGTCCAAGAGACCCAGTACTTC.